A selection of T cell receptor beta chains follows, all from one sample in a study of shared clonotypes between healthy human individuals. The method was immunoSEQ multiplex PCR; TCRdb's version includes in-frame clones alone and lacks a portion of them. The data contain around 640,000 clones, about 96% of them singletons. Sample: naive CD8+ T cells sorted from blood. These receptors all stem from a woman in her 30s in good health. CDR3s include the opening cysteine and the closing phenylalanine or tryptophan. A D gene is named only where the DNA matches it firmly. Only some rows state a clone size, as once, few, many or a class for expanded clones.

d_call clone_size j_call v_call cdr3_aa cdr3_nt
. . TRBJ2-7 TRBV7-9 CASSMTGDEQYF TGTGCCAGCAGCATGACAGGAGACGAGCAGTACTTC
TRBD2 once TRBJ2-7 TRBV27 CASSPPGLAGGYEQYF TGTGCCAGCAGTCCCCCGGGACTAGCGGGAGGGTACGAGCAGTACTTC
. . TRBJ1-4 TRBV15 CATSRPEGTEKLFF TGTGCCACCAGCAGACCGGAAGGGACTGAAAAACTGTTTTTT
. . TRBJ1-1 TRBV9 CASSSPGAEAFF TGTGCCAGCAGCTCCCCTGGCGCTGAAGCTTTCTTT
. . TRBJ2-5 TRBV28 CASSFSALETQYF TGTGCCAGCAGTTTTTCAGCGTTGGAGACCCAGTACTTC
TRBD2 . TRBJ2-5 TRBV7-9 CASAPPGLAGVGETQYF TGTGCCAGCGCCCCCCCCGGACTAGCGGGAGTTGGAGAGACCCAGTACTTC
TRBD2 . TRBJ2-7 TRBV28 CASSLSRERYEQYF TGTGCCAGCAGTTTATCGCGGGAGCGCTACGAGCAGTACTTC
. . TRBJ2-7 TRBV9 CASSVEEDGTSYEQYF TGTGCCAGCAGCGTAGAAGAGGACGGGACCTCCTACGAGCAGTACTTC
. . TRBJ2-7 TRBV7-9 CASSSQVFYEQYF TGTGCCAGCAGCTCCCAGGTTTTCTACGAGCAGTACTTC
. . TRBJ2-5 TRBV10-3 CAISDPPRQGGWETQYF TGTGCCATCAGTGACCCTCCTAGACAGGGAGGTTGGGAGACCCAGTACTTC
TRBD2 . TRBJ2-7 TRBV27 CASSWGGEQYF TGTGCCAGCAGCTGGGGGGGAGAGCAGTACTTC
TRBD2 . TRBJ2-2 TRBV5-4 CASSSGLADTGELFF TGTGCCAGCAGCTCCGGACTAGCGGACACCGGGGAGCTGTTTTTT
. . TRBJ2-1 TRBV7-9 CASSPREGAYNEQFF TGTGCCAGCAGCCCAAGGGAGGGGGCCTACAATGAGCAGTTCTTC
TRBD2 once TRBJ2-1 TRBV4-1 CASSRLAGGYNEQFF TGCGCCAGCAGTCGACTAGCGGGAGGCTACAATGAGCAGTTCTTC
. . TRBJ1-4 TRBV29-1 CSVERFGERTNEKLFF TGCAGCGTTGAGCGATTTGGGGAGAGGACGAATGAAAAACTGTTTTTT
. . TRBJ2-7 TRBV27 CASRSGGSEQYF TGTGCCAGTAGATCTGGGGGAAGCGAGCAGTACTTC
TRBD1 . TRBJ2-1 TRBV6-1 CASRAGTGFYNEQFF TGTGCCAGCAGAGCCGGGACAGGGTTTTACAATGAGCAGTTCTTC
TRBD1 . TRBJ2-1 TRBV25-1 CASTANLPKGGHYNEQFF TGTGCCAGCACCGCTAACCTGCCTAAAGGGGGCCACTACAATGAGCAGTTCTTC
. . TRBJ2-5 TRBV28 CASCSGTVQETQYF TGTGCCAGCTGTAGCGGGACAGTACAAGAGACCCAGTACTTC
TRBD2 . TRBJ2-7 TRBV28 CASSPRGGKIPYEQYF TGTGCCAGCAGTCCCCGGGGGGGGAAGATTCCCTACGAGCAGTACTTC
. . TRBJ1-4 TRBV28 CASSPNIWGTNEKLFF TGTGCCAGCAGCCCAAATATTTGGGGGACTAATGAAAAACTGTTTTTT
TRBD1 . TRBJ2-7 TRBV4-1 CASSQRQGLEQYF TGCGCCAGCAGCCAGAGACAGGGTCTCGAGCAGTACTTC
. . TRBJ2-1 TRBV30 CAWSVLASSYNEQFF TGTGCCTGGAGTGTACTCGCGAGCTCCTACAATGAGCAGTTCTTC
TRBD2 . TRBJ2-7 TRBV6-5 CASSLAGSYEQYF TGTGCCAGCAGTCTAGCGGGGTCCTACGAGCAGTACTTC
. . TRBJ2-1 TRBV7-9 CASSAVNEQFF TGTGCCAGCAGCGCGGTTAATGAGCAGTTCTTC
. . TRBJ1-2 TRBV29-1 CSVTGNGYTF TGCAGCGTCACGGGGAATGGCTACACCTTC
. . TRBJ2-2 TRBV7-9 CASSSQGTGELFF TGTGCCAGCAGCTCACAGGGTACCGGGGAGCTGTTTTTT
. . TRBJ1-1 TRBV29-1 CSVDRGMNTEAFF TGCAGCGTTGATCGGGGTATGAACACTGAAGCTTTCTTT
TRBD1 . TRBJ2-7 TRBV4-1 CASSHKQGMIPEQYF TGCGCCAGCAGCCACAAACAGGGGATGATTCCGGAGCAGTACTTC
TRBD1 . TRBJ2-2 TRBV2 CASSESGTGPGELFF TGTGCCAGCAGTGAATCAGGGACAGGGCCCGGGGAGCTGTTTTTT
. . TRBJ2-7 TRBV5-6 CASSLAYSYEQYF TGTGCCAGCAGCTTGGCCTATAGCTACGAGCAGTACTTC
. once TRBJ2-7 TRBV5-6 CASSFGKAYYEQYF TGTGCCAGCAGCTTTGGAAAGGCCTATTACGAGCAGTACTTC
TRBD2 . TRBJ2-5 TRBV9 CASSDTRRGGEETQYF TGTGCCAGCAGCGACACCCGACGGGGGGGCGAAGAGACCCAGTACTTC
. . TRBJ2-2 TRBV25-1 CASSESSDRELFF TGTGCCAGCAGTGAATCTTCAGATCGGGAGCTGTTTTTT
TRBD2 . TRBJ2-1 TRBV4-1 CASSADSWREGRNEQFF TGCGCCAGCAGCGCCGATAGCTGGCGGGAGGGTAGGAATGAGCAGTTCTTC
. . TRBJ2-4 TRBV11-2 CASSFYREGKNIQYF TGTGCCAGCAGCTTTTACAGGGAAGGCAAAAACATTCAGTACTTC
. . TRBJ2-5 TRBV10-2 CASRAREGKGGETQYF TGCGCCAGCAGGGCTCGAGAAGGGAAGGGTGGAGAGACCCAGTACTTC
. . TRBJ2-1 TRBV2 CASIRDTLAPYNEQFF TGTGCCAGCATTCGGGACACCTTGGCTCCCTACAATGAGCAGTTCTTC
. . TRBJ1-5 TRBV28 CASSLGGERQPQHF TGTGCCAGCAGTTTAGGGGGCGAACGACAGCCCCAGCATTTT
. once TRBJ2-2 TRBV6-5 CASSYGEHTGELFF TGTGCCAGCAGTTACGGGGAACACACCGGGGAGCTGTTTTTT
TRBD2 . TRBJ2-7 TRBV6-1 CASSEAGGPVEQYF TGTGCCAGCAGTGAGGCGGGAGGGCCTGTCGAGCAGTACTTC
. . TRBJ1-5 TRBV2 CASSEGRGRGSNQPQHF TGTGCCAGCAGTGAAGGACGGGGGCGTGGTAGCAATCAGCCCCAGCATTTT
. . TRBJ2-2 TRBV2 CASSEGVGGYTGELFF TGTGCCAGCAGTGAAGGGGTTGGAGGGTACACCGGGGAGCTGTTTTTT
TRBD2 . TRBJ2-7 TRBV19 CASSSFSGRDEQYF TGTGCCAGTAGTAGTTTTAGCGGGAGGGACGAGCAGTACTTC
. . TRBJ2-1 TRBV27 CASRRTLNKQFF TGTGCCAGCAGACGGACGCTTAATAAGCAGTTCTTC
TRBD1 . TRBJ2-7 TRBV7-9 CASSSPGTGAYEQYF TGTGCCAGCAGCTCACCCGGGACAGGAGCCTACGAGCAGTACTTC
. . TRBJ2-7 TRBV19 CASSMGYPYEQYF TGTGCCAGTAGTATGGGTTACCCCTACGAGCAGTACTTC
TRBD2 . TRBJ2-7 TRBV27 CASSLSGTSGRKFSKQYF TGTGCCAGCAGTTTATCCGGGACTAGCGGGAGGAAGTTCTCCAAGCAGTACTTC
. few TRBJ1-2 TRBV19 CASSLGLSANYGYTF TGTGCCAGTAGTTTGGGACTGTCAGCTAACTATGGCTACACCTTC
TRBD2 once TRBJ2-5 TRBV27 CASSLILAGGFETQYF TGTGCCAGCAGTTTAATACTAGCGGGAGGGTTCGAGACCCAGTACTTC
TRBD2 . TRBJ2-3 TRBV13 CASSSSTSGYTDTQYF TGTGCCAGCAGCTCGTCGACTAGCGGATACACAGATACGCAGTATTTT
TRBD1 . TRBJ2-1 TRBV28 CASSLTGASYNEQFF TGTGCCAGCAGTTTGACAGGGGCCTCCTACAATGAGCAGTTCTTC
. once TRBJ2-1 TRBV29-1 CSVEGHLGNDNEQFF TGCAGCGTTGAGGGACATTTGGGTAACGACAATGAGCAGTTCTTC
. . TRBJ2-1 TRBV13 CASSTGLGEGDNEQFF TGTGCCAGCAGCACTGGCCTAGGGGAGGGGGACAATGAGCAGTTCTTC